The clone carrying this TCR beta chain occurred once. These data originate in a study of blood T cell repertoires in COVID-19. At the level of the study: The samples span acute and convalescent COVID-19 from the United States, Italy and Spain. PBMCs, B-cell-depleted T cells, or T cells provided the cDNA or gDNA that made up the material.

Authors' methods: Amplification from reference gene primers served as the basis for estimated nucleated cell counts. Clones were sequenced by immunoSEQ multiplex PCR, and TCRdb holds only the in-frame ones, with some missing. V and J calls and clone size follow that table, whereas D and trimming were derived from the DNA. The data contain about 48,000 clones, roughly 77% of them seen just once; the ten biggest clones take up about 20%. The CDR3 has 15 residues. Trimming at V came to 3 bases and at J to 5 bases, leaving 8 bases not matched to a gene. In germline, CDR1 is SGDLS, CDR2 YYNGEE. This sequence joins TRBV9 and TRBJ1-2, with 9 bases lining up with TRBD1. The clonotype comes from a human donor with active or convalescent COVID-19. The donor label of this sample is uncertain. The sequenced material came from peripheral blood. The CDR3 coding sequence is TGTGCCAGCAGCGCAAGGACAGGGGAACCTTATGGCTACACCTTC. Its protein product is CASSARTGEPYGYTF.